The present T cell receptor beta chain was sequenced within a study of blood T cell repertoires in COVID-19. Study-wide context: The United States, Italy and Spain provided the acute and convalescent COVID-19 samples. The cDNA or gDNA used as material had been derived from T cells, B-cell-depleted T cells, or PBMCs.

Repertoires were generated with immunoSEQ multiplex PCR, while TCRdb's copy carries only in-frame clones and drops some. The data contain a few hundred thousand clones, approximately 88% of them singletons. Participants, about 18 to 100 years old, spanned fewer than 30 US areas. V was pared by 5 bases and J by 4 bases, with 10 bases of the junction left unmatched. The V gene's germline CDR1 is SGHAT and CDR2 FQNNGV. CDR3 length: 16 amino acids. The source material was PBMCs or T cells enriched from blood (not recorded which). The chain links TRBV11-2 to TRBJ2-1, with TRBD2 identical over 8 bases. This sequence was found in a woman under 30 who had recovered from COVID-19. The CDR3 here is CASSPTSGGSYNEQFF. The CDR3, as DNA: TGTGCCAGCAGCCCGACGAGCGGGGGATCATACAATGAGCAGTTCTTC.